This T cell receptor (beta chain) stems from a study of CD8+CD57+ T cells in acquired aplastic anemia. Patients sequenced had flow cytometry evidence of CD8+CD57+ cell expansion. The CDR3 numbers 13 amino acids, ends counted. Germline assignment: CDR1 SGHDT and CDR2 YYEEEE. This clonotype was found many times. It is unclear where the CDR3 begins or ends on the DNA, so no DNA is shown, and the CDR3 is as TCRdb lists it. The template used for profiling TCR beta VDJ and CDR3 was genomic DNA. TCRdb ran MiXCR on the reads and lists one entry per CDR3 protein. The repertoire has around 170,000 distinct CDR3 sequences, 40% to 50% of them found once; the top ten carry about 9.5%.

The chain joins TRBV5-6 to TRBJ1-1. The sequence derives from a human donor with aplastic anemia. Sequenced: sorted CD4+, CD8+, or CD8+CD57+ T cells (not recorded which) from PBMCs. The CDR3 protein is CASSDFRGTEAFF.